One TCR beta chain is described in this entry. This sample was included in a study of blood T cell repertoires in COVID-19. Assay: immunoSEQ multiplex PCR; the TCRdb copy retains only in-frame clones and omits some. The sample shows 250,000 to 400,000 clones, about 87% of them seen only once. The Seattle site enrolled patients during active infection and followed them longitudinally. CDR1 is SNHLY, CDR2 FYNNEI, per germline. The CDR3 has 15 amino acids. V shed 6 bases and J 0 bases; nucleotides not matched to a gene: 6. The source material was peripheral blood. This chain uses TRBV2 with TRBJ2-5; 8 bases align to TRBD1. The TCR was taken from a woman in her 30s with COVID-19, enrolled during active disease. The CDR3 here is CASRGQAEYQETQYF. The CDR3 region has the DNA TGTGCCAGCAGGGGACAGGCTGAGTACCAAGAGACCCAGTACTTC.